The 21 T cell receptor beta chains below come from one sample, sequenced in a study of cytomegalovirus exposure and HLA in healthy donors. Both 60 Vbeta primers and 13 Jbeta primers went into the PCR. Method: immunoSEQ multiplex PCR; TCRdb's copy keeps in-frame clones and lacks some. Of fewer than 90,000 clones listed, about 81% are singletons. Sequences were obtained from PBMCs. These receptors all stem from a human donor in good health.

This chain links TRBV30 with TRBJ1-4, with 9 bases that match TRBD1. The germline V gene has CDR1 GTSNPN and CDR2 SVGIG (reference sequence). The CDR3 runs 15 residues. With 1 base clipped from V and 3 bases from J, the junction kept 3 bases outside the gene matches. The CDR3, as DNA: TGTGCCTGGAGTGCCCGGACAGGGGCTAATGAAAAACTGTTTTTT. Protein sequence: CAWSARTGANEKLFF. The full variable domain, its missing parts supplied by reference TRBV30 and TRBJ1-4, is SQTIHQWPATLVQPVGSPLSLECTVEGTSNPNLYWYRQAAGRGLQLLFYSVGIGQISSEVPQNLSASRPQDRQFILSSKKLLLSDSGFYLCAWSARTGANEKLFFGSGTQLSVL.

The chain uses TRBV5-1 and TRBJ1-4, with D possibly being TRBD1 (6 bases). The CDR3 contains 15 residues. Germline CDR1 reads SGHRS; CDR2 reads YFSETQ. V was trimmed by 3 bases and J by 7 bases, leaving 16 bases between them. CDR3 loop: CASSSSQGYGEKLFF. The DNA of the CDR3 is TGCGCCAGCAGCTCCTCGCAGGGGTATGGTGAAAAACTGTTTTTT.

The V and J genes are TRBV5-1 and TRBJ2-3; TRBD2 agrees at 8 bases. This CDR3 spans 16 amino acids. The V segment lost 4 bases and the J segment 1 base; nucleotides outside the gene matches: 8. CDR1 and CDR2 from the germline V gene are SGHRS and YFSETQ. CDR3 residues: CASSLNSGAGTDTQYF. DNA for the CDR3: TGCGCCAGCAGCCTTAATAGCGGGGCCGGCACAGATACGCAGTATTTT.

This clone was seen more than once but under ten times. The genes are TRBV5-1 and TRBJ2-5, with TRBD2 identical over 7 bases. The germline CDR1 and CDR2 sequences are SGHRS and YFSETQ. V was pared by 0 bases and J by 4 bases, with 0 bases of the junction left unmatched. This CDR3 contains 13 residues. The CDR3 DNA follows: TGCGCCAGCAGCTTGGCGGGGGGAGAGACCCAGTACTTC. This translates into CASSLAGGETQYF.

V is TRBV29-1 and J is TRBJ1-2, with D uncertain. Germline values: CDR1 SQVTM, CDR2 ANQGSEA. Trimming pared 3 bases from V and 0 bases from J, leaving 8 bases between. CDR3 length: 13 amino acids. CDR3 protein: CSVERAANYGYTF. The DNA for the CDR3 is TGCAGCGTTGAGCGGGCAGCTAACTATGGCTACACCTTC. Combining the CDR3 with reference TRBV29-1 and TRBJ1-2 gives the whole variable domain SAVISQKPSRDICQRGTSLTIQCQVDSQVTMMFWYRQQPGQSLTLIATANQGSEATYESGFVIDKFPISRPNLTFSTLTVSNMSPEDSSIYLCSVERAANYGYTFGSGTRLTVV.

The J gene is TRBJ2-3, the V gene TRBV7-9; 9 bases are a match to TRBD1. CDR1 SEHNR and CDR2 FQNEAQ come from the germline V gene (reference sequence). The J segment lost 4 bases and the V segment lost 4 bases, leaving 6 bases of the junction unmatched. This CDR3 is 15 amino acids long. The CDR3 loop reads CASSYPQGAPDTQYF. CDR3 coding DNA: TGTGCCAGCAGCTACCCACAGGGGGCACCAGATACGCAGTATTTT.

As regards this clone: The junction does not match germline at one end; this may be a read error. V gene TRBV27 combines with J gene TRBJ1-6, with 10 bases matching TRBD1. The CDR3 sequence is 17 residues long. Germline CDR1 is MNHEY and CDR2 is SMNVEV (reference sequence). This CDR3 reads CASSTDRGRAQDSPLHF. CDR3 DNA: TGTGCCAGCAGTACCGACAGGGGGCGGGCCCAGGATTCGCCCCTCCACTTT.

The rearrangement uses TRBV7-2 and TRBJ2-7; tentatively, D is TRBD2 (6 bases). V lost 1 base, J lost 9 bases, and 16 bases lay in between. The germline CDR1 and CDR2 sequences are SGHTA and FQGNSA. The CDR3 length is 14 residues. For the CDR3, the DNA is TGTGCCAGCAGCTTAGGGAAGCGGGCCTTTGGGCAGTACTTC. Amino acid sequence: CASSLGKRAFGQYF.

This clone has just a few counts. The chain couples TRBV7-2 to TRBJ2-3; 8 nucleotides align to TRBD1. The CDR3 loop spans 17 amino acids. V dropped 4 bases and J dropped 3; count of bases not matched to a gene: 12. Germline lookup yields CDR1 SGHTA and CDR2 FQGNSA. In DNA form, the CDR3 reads TGTGCCAGCAGCTCCGATACCCCAGGGGGCTGGACAGATACGCAGTATTTT. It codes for CASSSDTPGGWTDTQYF.

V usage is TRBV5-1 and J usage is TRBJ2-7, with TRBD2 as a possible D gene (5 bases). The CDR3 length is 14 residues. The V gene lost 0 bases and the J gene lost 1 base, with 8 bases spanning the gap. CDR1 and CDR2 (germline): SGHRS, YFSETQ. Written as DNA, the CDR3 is TGCGCCAGCAGCTTGGCGGGGTCATCCTACGAGCAGTACTTC. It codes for CASSLAGSSYEQYF.

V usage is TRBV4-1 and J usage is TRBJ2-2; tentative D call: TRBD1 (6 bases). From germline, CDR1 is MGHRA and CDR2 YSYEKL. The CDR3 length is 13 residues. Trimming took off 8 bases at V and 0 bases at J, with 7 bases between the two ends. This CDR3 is CASWDTNTGELFF. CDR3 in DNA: TGCGCCAGCTGGGACACGAACACCGGGGAGCTGTTTTTT.

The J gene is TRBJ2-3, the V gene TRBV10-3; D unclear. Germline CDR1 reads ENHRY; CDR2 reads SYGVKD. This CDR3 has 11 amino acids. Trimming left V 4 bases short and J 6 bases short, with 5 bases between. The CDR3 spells CAISARDTQYF. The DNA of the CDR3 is TGTGCCATCAGTGCCCGGGATACGCAGTATTTT.

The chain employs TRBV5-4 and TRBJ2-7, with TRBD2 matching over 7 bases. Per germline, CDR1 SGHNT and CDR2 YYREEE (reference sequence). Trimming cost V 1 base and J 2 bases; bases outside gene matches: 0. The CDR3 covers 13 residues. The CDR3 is CASSLRGAYEQYF. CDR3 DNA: TGTGCCAGCAGCTTGCGGGGGGCCTACGAGCAGTACTTC.

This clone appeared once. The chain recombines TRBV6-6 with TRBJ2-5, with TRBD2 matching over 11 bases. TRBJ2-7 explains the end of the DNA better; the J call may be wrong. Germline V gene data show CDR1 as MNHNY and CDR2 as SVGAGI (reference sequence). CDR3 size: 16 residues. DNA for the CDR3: TGTGCCAGCAGGGAGCTAGCGGGGGGTTCGTCGTACGAGCAGTACTTC. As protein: CASRELAGGSSYEQYF.

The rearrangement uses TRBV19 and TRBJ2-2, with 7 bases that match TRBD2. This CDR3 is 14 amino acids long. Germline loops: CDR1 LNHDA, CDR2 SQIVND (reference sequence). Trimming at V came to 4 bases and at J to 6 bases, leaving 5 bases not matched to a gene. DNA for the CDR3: TGTGCCAGTAGTACCGGACTAGAATCCGGGGAGCTGTTTTTT. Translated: CASSTGLESGELFF.

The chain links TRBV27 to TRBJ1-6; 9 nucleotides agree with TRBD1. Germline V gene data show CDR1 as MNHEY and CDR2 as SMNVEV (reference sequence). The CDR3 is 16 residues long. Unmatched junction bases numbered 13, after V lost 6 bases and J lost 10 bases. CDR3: CASSTITTGGRSPLHF. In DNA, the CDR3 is TGTGCCAGCAGCACTATCACGACAGGGGGTAGATCACCCCTCCACTTT.

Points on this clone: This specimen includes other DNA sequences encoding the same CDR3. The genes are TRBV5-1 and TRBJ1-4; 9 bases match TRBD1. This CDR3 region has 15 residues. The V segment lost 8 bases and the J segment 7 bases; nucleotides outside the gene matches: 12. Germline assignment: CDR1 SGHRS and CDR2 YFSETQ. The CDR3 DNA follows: TGCGCCAGGAACGTACAGGGGGCGGACGGTGAAAAACTGTTTTTT. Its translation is CARNVQGADGEKLFF.

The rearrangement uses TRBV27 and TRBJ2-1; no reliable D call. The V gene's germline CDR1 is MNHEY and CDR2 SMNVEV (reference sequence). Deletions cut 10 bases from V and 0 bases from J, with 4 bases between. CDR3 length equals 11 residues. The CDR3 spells CATRSYNEQFF. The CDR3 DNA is TGTGCCACTCGCTCCTACAATGAGCAGTTCTTC.

The chain's CDR3 is CASSDSIYGDNEQFF. CDR3 in DNA: TGTGCCAGCAGTGACTCGATATACGGAGACAATGAGCAGTTCTTC. The chain is built from TRBV6-4 and TRBJ2-1; D not resolved. This CDR3 comprises 15 residues. Trimming pared 0 bases from V and 5 bases from J, leaving 11 bases between. Looked up from germline, CDR1 is MRHNA and CDR2 is SNTAGT.

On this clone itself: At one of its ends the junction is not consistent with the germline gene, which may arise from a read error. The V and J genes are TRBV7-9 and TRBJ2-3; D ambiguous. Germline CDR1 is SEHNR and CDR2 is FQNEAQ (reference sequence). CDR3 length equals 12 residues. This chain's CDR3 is CSSSLNGDTQYF. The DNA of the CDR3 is TGTTCCAGCAGCTTAAACGGGGATACGCAGTATTTT.

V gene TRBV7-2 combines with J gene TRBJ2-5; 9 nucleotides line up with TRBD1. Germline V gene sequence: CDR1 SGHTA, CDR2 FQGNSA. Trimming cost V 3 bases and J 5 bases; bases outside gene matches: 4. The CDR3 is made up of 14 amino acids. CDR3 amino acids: CASSFDRGDETQYF. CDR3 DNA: TGTGCCAGCAGCTTCGACAGGGGGGATGAGACCCAGTACTTC.